Here is one T cell receptor beta chain with its context. How the authors handled the data: Reference gene primer amplification yielded estimated nucleated cell counts. The protocol was immunoSEQ multiplex PCR, while the TCRdb copy is restricted to in-frame clones and leaves out a portion. Clone size and the V and J calls come from that table; the DNA yielded D and trimming. This table holds some 110,000 clones, less than 90% found once. CDR1 and CDR2 (germline): SEHNR, FQNEAQ (reference sequence). The V gene lost 4 bases and the J gene lost 8 bases, with 15 bases spanning the gap. This CDR3 is built from 14 residues. The data were obtained in a study of blood T cell repertoires in COVID-19.

Material for sequencing was peripheral blood. The chain carries TRBV7-9 and TRBJ2-4; D possibly corresponds to TRBD2 (6 bases). This clonotype was obtained from a man between 65 and 85 years old who had recovered from COVID-19. CDR3 protein: CASSSSGGIDIQYF. Written as DNA, the CDR3 is TGTGCCAGCAGCTCTTCAGGCGGGATTGACATTCAGTACTTC.